These 21 T cell receptor beta chains share one sample of origin, sequenced in a study of CXCR3-negative and CXCR3-positive naive CD8 T cells. Study observations and caveats: A higher hydrophobicity marked the TRB CDR3s of CXCR3-positive naive cells versus CXCR3-negative naive cells.

These receptors have no identified antigens. 5' RACE with UMI labels generated the TRB cDNA libraries. One entry per CDR3 protein, without DNA, is what TCRdb gives after re-calling the 5' RACE reads. This specimen shows roughly 120,000 distinct CDR3 sequences; the ten leading clones hold 0.5% to 0.75%. Sequencing was performed on naive CXCR3+ CD8+ T cells from blood. As for subset: CD45RO-CCR7+CD27+CD95- naive CD8+ T cells expressing CXCR3 (TNR3+). All receptors come from a human donor in good health. Some clones in this sample may be carry-over from other donors' samples.

J is TRBJ1-2 and V is TRBV20-1; as DNA is missing, the TRBD1 call by TCRdb cannot be tested. Germline CDR1 DFQATT, CDR2 SNEGSKA (reference sequence). The CDR3 has 18 residues. This chain's CDR3 is CSARVYSPPSFGGYGYTF.

This rearrangement joins TRBV7-9 to TRBJ2-1; TCRdb outputs TRBD2, but without DNA this stays unchecked. Germline V CDR1 and CDR2: SEHNR, FQNEAQ (reference sequence). The CDR3 is 16 residues long. The CDR3 is CASSLEGLAGAYEQFF.

V gene TRBV9 combines with J gene TRBJ2-1. This CDR3 spans 14 amino acids. CDR1 SGDLS and CDR2 YYNGEE come from the germline V gene. Here the CDR3 reads CASSVRSSYNEQFF.

CDR3 in amino acids: CASSRKSTKGETQYF. V gene TRBV4-3 combines with J gene TRBJ2-5. CDR3 size: 15 residues. Per the germline V gene, CDR1 is LGHNA and CDR2 is YSLEER.

The rearrangement links TRBV7-6 to TRBJ2-7; TCRdb names TRBD1, which stays unverified in the absence of DNA. CDR1 is SGHVS and CDR2 is FNYEAQ in the germline V gene. This CDR3 contains 19 residues. The CDR3 is CASSFQRDRANENSYEQYF.

This rearrangement joins TRBV7-3 to TRBJ1-1. CDR3 length: 15 residues. CDR1 and CDR2 from the germline V gene are SGHTA and FQGTGA. The CDR3 protein is CASSLRAGEGTEAFF.

This sequence joins TRBV29-1 and TRBJ1-1; TCRdb proposes TRBD1, but this gene call is untestable without DNA. CDR3 length: 13 residues. The germline V gene encodes CDR1 SQVTM and CDR2 ANQGSEA. CDR3 sequence reads: CSVVTGWNTEAFF.

The V and J genes are TRBV29-1 and TRBJ2-1; the D call from TCRdb, TRBD2, cannot be confirmed without DNA. Per germline, CDR1 SQVTM and CDR2 ANQGSEA. The CDR3 covers 16 residues. The CDR3 protein is CSVAHRDSEKGNEQFF.

The genes are TRBV29-1 and TRBJ2-1; checking the TCRdb D call of TRBD1 is not possible without DNA. This CDR3 is built from 16 residues. Germline V CDR1 and CDR2: SQVTM, ANQGSEA. The CDR3 protein is CSVELDGTPSYNEQFF.

The chain carries TRBV7-8 and TRBJ2-5; TCRdb indicates TRBD1, and absent DNA this call remains unverified. The length of the CDR3 is 17 residues. Germline lookup yields CDR1 SGHVS and CDR2 FQNEAQ. CDR3 in amino acids: CASSTKGQPGLGETQYF.

The chain links TRBV6-5 to TRBJ1-1. The CDR3 totals 12 residues. Germline V gives CDR1 MNHEY, CDR2 SVGAGI. This CDR3 is CASSYSNTEAFF.

This sequence joins TRBV4-2 and TRBJ2-1; the D call from TCRdb, TRBD2, cannot be confirmed without DNA. The CDR3 is 15 residues long. Germline CDR1 reads LGHNA; CDR2 reads YNFKEQ. CDR3 in amino acids: CASSQGAGEYNEQFF.

The chain joins TRBV6-5 to TRBJ1-2; TCRdb returns TRBD1, unconfirmable since there is no DNA. The CDR3 covers 13 residues. The V gene's germline CDR1 is MNHEY and CDR2 SVGAGI. The CDR3 loop reads CASRPTGAGSYTF.

The gene calls are TRBV12-3 or TRBV12-4 and TRBJ2-1; TCRdb's D call of TRBD2 is untestable without DNA. The CDR3 has 15 residues. CDR3: CASSSPSVTWDEQFF.

This chain uses TRBV7-9 with TRBJ1-1. Germline V CDR1 and CDR2: SEHNR, FQNEAQ (reference sequence). The CDR3 runs 13 residues. CDR3 sequence: CASSESLGIRAFF. Variable domain in full (rest from reference TRBV7-9 and TRBJ1-1): DTGVSQNPRHKITKRGQNVTFRCDPISEHNRLYWYRQTLGQGPEFLTYFQNEAQLEKSRLLSDRFSAERPKGSFSTLEIQRTEQGDSAMYLCASSESLGIRAFFGQGTRLTVV.

The rearrangement uses TRBV7-9 and TRBJ2-1; TCRdb picks TRBD1, but there is no DNA to check that call. The CDR3 totals 13 residues. Germline assignment: CDR1 SEHNR and CDR2 FQNEAQ (reference sequence). CDR3 in amino acids: CASLRGSQGEQFF.

The gene calls are TRBV12-3 or TRBV12-4 and TRBJ2-5; absent DNA, TCRdb's TRBD1 call cannot be checked. This CDR3 has 14 residues. Here the CDR3 reads CASTPAGAEETQYF.

The chain has TRBV5-1 and TRBJ2-2. CDR3 length: 14 amino acids. CDR1 and CDR2 (germline): SGHRS, YFSETQ. This CDR3 reads CASSFGDITGELFF.

The rearrangement links TRBV7-3 to TRBJ1-1. The CDR3 covers 15 residues. Germline CDR1 SGHTA, CDR2 FQGTGA. The CDR3 sequence: CASSQAVGMNTEAFF.

The chain uses TRBV20-1 and TRBJ2-4. The CDR3 sequence is 13 residues long. The germline V gene encodes CDR1 DFQATT and CDR2 SNEGSKA (reference sequence). The chain's CDR3 is CSAREATKNIQYF.

This sequence joins TRBV27 and TRBJ2-7. The CDR3 is 14 amino acids. CDR1 MNHEY and CDR2 SMNVEV come from the germline V gene (reference sequence). The CDR3 spells CASSLIGHNYEQYF.